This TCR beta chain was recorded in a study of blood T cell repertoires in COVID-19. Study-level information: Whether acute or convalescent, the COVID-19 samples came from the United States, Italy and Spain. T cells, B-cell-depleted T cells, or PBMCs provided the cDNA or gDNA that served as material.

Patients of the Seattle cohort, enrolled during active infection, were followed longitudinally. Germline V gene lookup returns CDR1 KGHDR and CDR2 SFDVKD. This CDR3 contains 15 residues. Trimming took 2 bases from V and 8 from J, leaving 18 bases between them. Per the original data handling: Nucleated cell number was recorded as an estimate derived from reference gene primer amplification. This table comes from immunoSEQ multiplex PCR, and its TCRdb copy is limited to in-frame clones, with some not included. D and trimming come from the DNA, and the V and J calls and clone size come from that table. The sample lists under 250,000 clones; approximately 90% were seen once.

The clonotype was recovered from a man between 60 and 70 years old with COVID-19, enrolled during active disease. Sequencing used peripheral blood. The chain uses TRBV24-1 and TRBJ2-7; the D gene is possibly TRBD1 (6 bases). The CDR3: CATSDSGQTPQKQYF. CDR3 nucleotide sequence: TGTGCCACCAGTGATTCCGGACAGACGCCCCAGAAGCAGTACTTC.